Detailed here is one T cell receptor (beta chain). The antigen is not known. This sample is part of a study of T cell clonotyping in hematopoietic cell transplantation. Notes on the study in general: At the given depth, recipient repertoires were over 95% de novo clonotypes. Pathologically expanded recipient clonotypes increased progressively from day 30 to day 180 as diversity fell.

The CDR3 contains 15 residues. CDR1 SGHVS and CDR2 FNYEAQ come from the germline V gene. The ends lost 5 bases at V and 4 bases at J; junction bases unmatched: 9. Sequencing was performed with immunoSEQ multiplex PCR; in TCRdb, only in-frame clones are kept and a portion is missing. This sample has roughly 15,000 clones, with 70% to 90% found just once. This TCR was sampled from a woman aged 40-49 years in good health. Some clones in this sample may be carry-over from other donors' samples. Source material: peripheral blood mononuclear cells. The chain is built from TRBV7-6 and TRBJ1-1, with TRBD1 identical over 8 bases. CDR3 nucleotide sequence: TGTGCCAGCAGCCCGCAGGGGGCGCGGAGCACTGAAGCTTTCTTT. Translating gives CASSPQGARSTEAFF.